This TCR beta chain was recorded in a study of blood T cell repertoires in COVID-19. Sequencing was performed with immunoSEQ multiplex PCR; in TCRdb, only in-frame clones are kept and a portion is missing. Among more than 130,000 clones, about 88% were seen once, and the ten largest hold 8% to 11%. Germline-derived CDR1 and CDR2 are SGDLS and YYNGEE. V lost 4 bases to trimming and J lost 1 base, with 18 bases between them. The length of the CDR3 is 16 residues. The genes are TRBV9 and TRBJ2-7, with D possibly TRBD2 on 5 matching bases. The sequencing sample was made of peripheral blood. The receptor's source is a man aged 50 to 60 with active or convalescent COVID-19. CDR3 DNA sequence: TGTGCCAGCAGCCTAGCACCTGATCTTAGTTCCTACGAGCAGTACTTC. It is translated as CASSLAPDLSSYEQYF.